These T cell receptor beta chains were read from a single sample in a study of blood T cell repertoires in COVID-19. Clones were read by immunoSEQ multiplex PCR, and TCRdb kept only the in-frame ones, dropping some. The top ten clones hold roughly 4.7% of a sample with about 120,000 clones, 70% to 90% of them seen once. The material sequenced was peripheral blood. The source of these receptors is a man aged 35 to 55 with acute or convalescent COVID-19. CDR3s leave out the opening cysteine and the closing phenylalanine or tryptophan.

v_gene: TRBV2
CDR3aa: ASMKGLISDGYT

v_gene: TRBV6-1
CDR3aa: ASSDTSGGADTQY

v_gene: TRBV6-2/TRBV6-3
CDR3aa: ASSYLQVNSPLH

v_gene: TRBV14
CDR3aa: ASSPPGRQPSGYT

v_gene: TRBV27
CDR3aa: ASSLTTGGPYEQY

v_gene: TRBV6-5
CDR3aa: ASSQKGDTYGYT

v_gene: TRBV5-1
CDR3aa: ASSLTRLAVNTEAF

v_gene: TRBV3-1/TRBV3-2
CDR3aa: ASSQDPGQTTNEKLF

v_gene: TRBV21-1
CDR3aa: ASSKWGTGDNEQF

v_gene: TRBV7-9
CDR3aa: ASSLAGHEQY

v_gene: TRBV19
CDR3aa: ASREGSSYNEQF

v_gene: TRBV7-6
CDR3aa: ASSFGLAGGQETQY

v_gene: TRBV6-5
CDR3aa: ASSYFRGRSYEQY

v_gene: TRBV19
CDR3aa: ASSSTGDVVEKLF

v_gene: TRBV18
CDR3aa: ASSPGQTFYGYT

v_gene: TRBV27
CDR3aa: ASSRDRGQGEQY

v_gene: TRBV29-1
CDR3aa: SAGREFEQY

v_gene: TRBV30
CDR3aa: AWSTGQGGGGYT

v_gene: TRBV5-5
CDR3aa: ASSPGTGRNYGYT

v_gene: TRBV27
CDR3aa: ASRPNRGTVNTEAF

v_gene: TRBV5-1
CDR3aa: ASRVVGGGLSTDTQY

v_gene: TRBV30
CDR3aa: AWRGRGNEKLF

v_gene: TRBV5-1
CDR3aa: ASSPSGRESKEQY

v_gene: TRBV29-1
CDR3aa: SVVGGQGTDTQY

v_gene: TRBV2
CDR3aa: ASGSPNTGELF

v_gene: TRBV7-3
CDR3aa: ASSEIGGWTEAF

v_gene: TRBV13
CDR3aa: ASSSSGGIADTQY

v_gene: TRBV7-9
CDR3aa: ASSPYSQGWETQY

v_gene: TRBV10-3
CDR3aa: AISDPGYRVGNEQF

v_gene: TRBV7-7
CDR3aa: ASSYPYPDRSNQPQH

v_gene: TRBV11-2
CDR3aa: ASSSTGLLPNSPLH

v_gene: TRBV4-2
CDR3aa: ASSQEAGRVETQY

v_gene: TRBV6-5
CDR3aa: ASSYSIRGQETQY

v_gene: TRBV5-5
CDR3aa: ASSLDNPGTNEKLF

v_gene: TRBV18
CDR3aa: ASSPGNEEKLF

v_gene: TRBV3-1/TRBV3-2
CDR3aa: ASSYPHGEQF

v_gene: TRBV19
CDR3aa: ASSRGYQPQH

v_gene: TRBV2
CDR3aa: ASSGTGTSPLH

v_gene: TRBV9
CDR3aa: ASNQGANGNTIY

v_gene: TRBV19
CDR3aa: ASSTGGNYNEQF

v_gene: TRBV19
CDR3aa: ASSMWAGPPF

v_gene: TRBV5-5
CDR3aa: ASSTGQIYGYT

v_gene: TRBV6-5
CDR3aa: AARRTLMNTEAF

v_gene: TRBV27
CDR3aa: ASSPGGTEAF

v_gene: TRBV11-2
CDR3aa: ASSLGRTSGYEQF